This TCR beta chain was captured by sequencing in a study of cytotoxic CD8 clonotypes in ibrutinib-treated CLL. The method was immunoSEQ multiplex PCR; TCRdb's version includes in-frame clones alone and lacks a portion of them. The top ten hold 3% to 3.5% of the sample, which has 150,000 to 200,000 clones, approximately 91% seen once. Germline V gene lookup returns CDR1 SGHTA and CDR2 FQGNSA. The junction had 18 bases not matched to a gene; V was cut back by 5 bases and J by 2 bases. The CDR3 length is 19 residues. Overall study results and limits: Public clonotypes, an uncommon group, contracted or remained stable on treatment.

Of note for this clone: The antigen is not known.

The chain recombines TRBV7-2 with TRBJ2-7; 10 bases are shared with TRBD2. The TCR comes from a human donor with chronic lymphocytic leukemia. The specimen comprised PBMCs, sampled at disease progression, from a patient treated with ibrutinib. CDR3 sequence reads: CASSTNSRSSSGRTYEQYF. In DNA form, the CDR3 reads TGTGCCAGCAGCACAAACTCACGCTCATCTAGCGGGAGAACCTACGAGCAGTACTTC. The variable domain in full, with the rest retrieved from reference TRBV7-2 and TRBJ2-7, is GAGVSQSPSNKVTEKGKDVELRCDPISGHTALYWYRQSLGQGLEFLIYFQGNSAPDKSGLPSDRFSAERTGGSVSTLTIQRTQQEDSAVYLCASSTNSRSSSGRTYEQYFGPGTRLTVT.